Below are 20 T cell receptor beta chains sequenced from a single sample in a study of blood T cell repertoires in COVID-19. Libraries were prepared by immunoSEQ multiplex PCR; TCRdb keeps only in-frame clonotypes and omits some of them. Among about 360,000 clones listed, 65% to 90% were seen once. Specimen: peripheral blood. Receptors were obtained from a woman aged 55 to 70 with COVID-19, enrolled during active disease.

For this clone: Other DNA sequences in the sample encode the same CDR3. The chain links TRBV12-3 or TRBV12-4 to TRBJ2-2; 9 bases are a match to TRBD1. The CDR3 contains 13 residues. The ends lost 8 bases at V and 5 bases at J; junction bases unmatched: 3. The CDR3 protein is CASRTGETGELFF. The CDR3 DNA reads TGTGCCAGCCGGACAGGGGAGACCGGGGAGCTGTTTTTT.

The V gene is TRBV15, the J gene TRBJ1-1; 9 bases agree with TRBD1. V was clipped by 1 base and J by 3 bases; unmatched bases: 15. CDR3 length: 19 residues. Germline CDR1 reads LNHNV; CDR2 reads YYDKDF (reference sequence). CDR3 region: CATSRVDFQVTGGDTEAFF. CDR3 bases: TGTGCCACCAGCAGAGTAGATTTTCAAGTGACAGGGGGAGACACTGAAGCTTTCTTT.

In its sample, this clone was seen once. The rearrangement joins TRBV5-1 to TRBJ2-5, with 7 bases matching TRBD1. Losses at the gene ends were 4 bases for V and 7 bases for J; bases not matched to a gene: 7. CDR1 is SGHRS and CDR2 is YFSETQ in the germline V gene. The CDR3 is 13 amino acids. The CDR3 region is CASSGTGVRTQYF. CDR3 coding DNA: TGCGCCAGCAGCGGAACAGGGGTGCGGACCCAGTACTTC.

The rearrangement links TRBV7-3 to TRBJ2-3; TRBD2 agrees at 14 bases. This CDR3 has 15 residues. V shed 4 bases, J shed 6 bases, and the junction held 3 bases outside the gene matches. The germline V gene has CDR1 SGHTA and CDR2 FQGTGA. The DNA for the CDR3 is TGTGCCAGCAGCTGGACTAGCGGGGGGCCTGATACGCAGTATTTT. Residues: CASSWTSGGPDTQYF.

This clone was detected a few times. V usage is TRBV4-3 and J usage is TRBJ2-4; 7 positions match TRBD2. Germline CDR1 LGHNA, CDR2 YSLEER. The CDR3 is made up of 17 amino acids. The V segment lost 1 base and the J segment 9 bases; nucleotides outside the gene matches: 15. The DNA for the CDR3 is TGCGCCAGCAGCCAAGGCCTGTTCGGGGGGAAAATAGGCATTCAGTACTTC. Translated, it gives CASSQGLFGGKIGIQYF.

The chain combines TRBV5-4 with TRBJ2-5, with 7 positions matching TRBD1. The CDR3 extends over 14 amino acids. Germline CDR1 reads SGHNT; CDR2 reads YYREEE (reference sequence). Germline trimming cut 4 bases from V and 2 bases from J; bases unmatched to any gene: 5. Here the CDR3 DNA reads TGTGCCAGCAGCGGGGACAGTCTACAAGAGACCCAGTACTTC. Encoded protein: CASSGDSLQETQYF.

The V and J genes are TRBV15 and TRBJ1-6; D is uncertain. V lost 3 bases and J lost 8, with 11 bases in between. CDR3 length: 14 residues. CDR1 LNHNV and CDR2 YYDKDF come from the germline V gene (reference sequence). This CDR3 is CATSREMEDSPLHF. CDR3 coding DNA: TGTGCCACCAGCAGGGAAATGGAGGATTCACCCCTCCACTTT. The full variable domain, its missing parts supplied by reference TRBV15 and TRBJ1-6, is DAMVIQNPRYQVTQFGKPVTLSCSQTLNHNVMYWYQQKSSQAPKLLFHYYDKDFNNEADTPDNFQSRRPNTSFCFLDIRSPGLGDTAMYLCATSREMEDSPLHFGNGTRLTVT.

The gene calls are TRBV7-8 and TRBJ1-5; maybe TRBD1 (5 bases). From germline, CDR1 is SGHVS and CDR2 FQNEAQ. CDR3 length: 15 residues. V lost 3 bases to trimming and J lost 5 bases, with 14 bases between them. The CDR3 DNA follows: TGTGCCAGCAGCTTTGTCAGGGCTATGGATCAGCCCCAGCATTTT. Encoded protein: CASSFVRAMDQPQHF.

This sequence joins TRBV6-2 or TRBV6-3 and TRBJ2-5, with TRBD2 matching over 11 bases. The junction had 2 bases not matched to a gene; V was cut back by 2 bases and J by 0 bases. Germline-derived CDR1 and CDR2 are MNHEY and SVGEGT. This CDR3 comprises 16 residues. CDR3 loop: CASSYATSGDQETQYF. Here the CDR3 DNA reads TGTGCCAGCAGTTACGCGACTAGCGGGGACCAAGAGACCCAGTACTTC.

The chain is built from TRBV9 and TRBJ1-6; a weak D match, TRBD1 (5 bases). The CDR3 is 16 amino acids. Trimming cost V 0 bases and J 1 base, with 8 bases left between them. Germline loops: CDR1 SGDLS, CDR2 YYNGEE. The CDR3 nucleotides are TGTGCCAGCAGCGTAGGTGGGACTTCCTATAATTCACCCCTCCACTTT. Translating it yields CASSVGGTSYNSPLHF.

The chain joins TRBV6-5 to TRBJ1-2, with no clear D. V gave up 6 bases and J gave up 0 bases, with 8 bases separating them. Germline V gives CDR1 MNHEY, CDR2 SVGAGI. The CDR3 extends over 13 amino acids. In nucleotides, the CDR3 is TGTGCCAGCAGGCCCCCAGCTAACTATGGCTACACCTTC. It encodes CASRPPANYGYTF.

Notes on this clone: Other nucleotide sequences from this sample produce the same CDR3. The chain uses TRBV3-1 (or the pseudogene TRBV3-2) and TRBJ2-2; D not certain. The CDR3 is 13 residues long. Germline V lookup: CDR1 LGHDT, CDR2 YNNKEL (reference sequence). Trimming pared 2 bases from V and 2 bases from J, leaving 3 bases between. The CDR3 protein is CASSQQNTGELFF. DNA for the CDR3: TGTGCCAGCAGCCAACAAAACACCGGGGAGCTGTTTTTT.

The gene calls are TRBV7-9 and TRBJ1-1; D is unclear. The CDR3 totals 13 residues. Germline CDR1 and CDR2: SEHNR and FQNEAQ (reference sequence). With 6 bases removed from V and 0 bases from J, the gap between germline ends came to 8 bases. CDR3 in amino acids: CASRRNMNTEAFF. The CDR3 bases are TGTGCCAGCAGGCGGAATATGAACACTGAAGCTTTCTTT.

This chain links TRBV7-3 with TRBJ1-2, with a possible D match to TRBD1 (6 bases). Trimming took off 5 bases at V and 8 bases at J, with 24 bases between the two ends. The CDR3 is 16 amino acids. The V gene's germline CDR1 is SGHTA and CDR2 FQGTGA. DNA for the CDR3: TGTGCCAGCAGCCCTACAGGGACCTTCCCTTTTTACGGCTACACCTTC. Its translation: CASSPTGTFPFYGYTF.

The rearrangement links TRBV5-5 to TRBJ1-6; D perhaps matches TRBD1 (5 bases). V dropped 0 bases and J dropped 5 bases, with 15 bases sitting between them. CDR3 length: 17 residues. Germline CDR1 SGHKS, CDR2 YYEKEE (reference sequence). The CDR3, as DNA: TGTGCCAGCAGCTTGGGGGGCCTTGGCCGGAATAATTCACCCCTCCACTTT. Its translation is CASSLGGLGRNNSPLHF.

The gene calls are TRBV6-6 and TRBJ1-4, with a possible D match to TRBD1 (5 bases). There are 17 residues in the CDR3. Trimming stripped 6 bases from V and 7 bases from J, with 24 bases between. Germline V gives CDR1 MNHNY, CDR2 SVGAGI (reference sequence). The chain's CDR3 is CASSRFRANIRGEKLFF. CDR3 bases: TGTGCCAGCAGCCGATTCCGGGCTAACATAAGGGGTGAAAAACTGTTTTTT.

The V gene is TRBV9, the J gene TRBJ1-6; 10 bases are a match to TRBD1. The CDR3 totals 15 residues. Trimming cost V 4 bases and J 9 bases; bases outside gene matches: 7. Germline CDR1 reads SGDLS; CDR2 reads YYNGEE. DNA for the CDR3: TGTGCCAGCAGCCCCGGGACAGGGGTGGCTTCACCCCTCCACTTT. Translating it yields CASSPGTGVASPLHF.

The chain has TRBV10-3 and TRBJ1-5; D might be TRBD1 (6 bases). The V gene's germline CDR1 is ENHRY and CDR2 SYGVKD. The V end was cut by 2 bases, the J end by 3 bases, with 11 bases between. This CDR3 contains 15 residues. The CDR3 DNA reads TGTGCCATCAGTGAGGCACAGGGATTCAATCAGCCCCAGCATTTT. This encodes CAISEAQGFNQPQHF.

Here the CDR3 reads CASRQGSNNSPLHF. The CDR3 DNA reads TGTGCCAGCAGACAGGGCAGCAATAATTCACCCCTCCACTTT. The V and J genes are TRBV2 and TRBJ1-6; D possibly corresponds to TRBD1 (6 bases). Deletions cut 6 bases from V and 5 bases from J, with 11 bases between. The CDR3 has 14 amino acids. CDR1 and CDR2 from the germline V gene are SNHLY and FYNNEI.

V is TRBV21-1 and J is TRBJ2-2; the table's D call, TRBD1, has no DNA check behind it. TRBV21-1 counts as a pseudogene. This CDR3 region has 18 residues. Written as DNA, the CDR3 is TGTGCCAGCAGCAAGCCAGGGACAGGGAGCGTACTGGCCGGGGAGCTGTTTTTT. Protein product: CASSKPGTGSVLAGELFF.